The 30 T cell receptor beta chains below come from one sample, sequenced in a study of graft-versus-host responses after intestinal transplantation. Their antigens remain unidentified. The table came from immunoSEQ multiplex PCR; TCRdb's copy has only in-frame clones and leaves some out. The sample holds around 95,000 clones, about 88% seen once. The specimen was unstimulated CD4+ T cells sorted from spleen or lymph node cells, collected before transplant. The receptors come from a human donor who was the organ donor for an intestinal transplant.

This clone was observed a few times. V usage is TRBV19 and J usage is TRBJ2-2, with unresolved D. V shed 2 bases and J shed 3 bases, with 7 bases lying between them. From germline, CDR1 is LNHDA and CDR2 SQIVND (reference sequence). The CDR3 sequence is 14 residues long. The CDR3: CASSIHKDTGELFF. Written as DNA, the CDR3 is TGTGCCAGTAGTATACATAAGGACACCGGGGAGCTGTTTTTT.

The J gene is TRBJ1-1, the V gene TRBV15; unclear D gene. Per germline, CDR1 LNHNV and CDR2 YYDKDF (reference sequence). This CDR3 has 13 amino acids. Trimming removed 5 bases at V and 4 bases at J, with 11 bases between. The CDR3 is CATSSPRGTEAFF. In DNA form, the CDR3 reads TGTGCCACCAGCTCACCCCGGGGCACTGAAGCTTTCTTT.

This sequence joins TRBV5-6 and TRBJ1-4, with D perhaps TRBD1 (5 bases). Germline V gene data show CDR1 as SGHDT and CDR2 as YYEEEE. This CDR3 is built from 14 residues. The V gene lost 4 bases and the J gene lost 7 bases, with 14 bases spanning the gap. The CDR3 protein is CASSPLGVLEKLFF. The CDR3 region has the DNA TGTGCCAGCAGCCCGCTAGGGGTCCTTGAAAAACTGTTTTTT.

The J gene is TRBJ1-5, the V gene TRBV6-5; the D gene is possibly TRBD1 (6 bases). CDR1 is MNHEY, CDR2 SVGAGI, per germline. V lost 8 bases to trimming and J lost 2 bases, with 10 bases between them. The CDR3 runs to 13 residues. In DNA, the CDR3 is TGTGCCAGCGGTCCAGGGGGCAATCAGCCCCAGCATTTT. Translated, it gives CASGPGGNQPQHF.

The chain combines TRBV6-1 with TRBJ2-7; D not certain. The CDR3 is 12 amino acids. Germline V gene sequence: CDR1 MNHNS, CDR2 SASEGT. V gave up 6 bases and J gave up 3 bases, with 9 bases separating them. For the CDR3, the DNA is TGTGCCAGCAGGGGGATTTTCTACGAGCAGTACTTC. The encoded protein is CASRGIFYEQYF.

CDR3 region: CASSLPGQNYGYTF. CDR3 DNA: TGTGCCAGCAGCTTACCGGGACAGAACTATGGCTACACCTTC. V is TRBV5-4 and J is TRBJ1-2, with 7 bases lining up with TRBD1. The CDR3 contains 14 residues. The germline gives CDR1 SGHNT, CDR2 YYREEE (reference sequence). V lost 2 bases to trimming and J lost 2 bases; unmatched junction nucleotides: 3.

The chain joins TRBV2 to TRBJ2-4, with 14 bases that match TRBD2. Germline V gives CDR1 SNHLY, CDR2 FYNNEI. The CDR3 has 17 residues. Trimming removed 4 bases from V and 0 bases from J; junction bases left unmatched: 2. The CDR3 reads CASSGLAGGLAKNIQYF. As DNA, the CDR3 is TGTGCCAGCAGTGGACTAGCGGGGGGGCTAGCCAAAAACATTCAGTACTTC.

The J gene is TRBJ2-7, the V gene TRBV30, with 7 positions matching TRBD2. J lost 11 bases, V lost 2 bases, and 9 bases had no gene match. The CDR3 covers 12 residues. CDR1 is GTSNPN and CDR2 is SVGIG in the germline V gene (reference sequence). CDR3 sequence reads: CAWSTVEGREYF. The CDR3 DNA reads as TGTGCCTGGAGTACGGTAGAGGGGAGGGAGTACTTC.

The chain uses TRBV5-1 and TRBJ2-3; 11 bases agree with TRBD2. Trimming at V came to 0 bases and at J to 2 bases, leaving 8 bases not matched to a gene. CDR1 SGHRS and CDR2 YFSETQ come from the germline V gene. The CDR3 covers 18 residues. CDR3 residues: CASSLVTGTSGFTDTQYF. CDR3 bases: TGCGCCAGCAGCTTGGTAACCGGGACTAGCGGTTTCACAGATACGCAGTATTTT.

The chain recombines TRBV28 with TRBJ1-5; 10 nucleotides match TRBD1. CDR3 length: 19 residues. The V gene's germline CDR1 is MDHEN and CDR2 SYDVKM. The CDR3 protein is CGGRAGPGQGTPGDQPQHF. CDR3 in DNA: TGTGGGGGAAGGGCAGGTCCGGGACAGGGGACTCCGGGGGATCAGCCCCAGCATTTT.

Here the CDR3 DNA reads TGTGCCAGCAGTGAACATAGTGTTACAGGGGGGGTTTACTCTGGGGCCAACGTCCTGACTTTC. It specifies CASSEHSVTGGVYSGANVLTF. The rearrangement joins TRBV2 to TRBJ2-6; the D gene is possibly TRBD1 (8 bases). The CDR3 totals 21 residues. CDR1 SNHLY and CDR2 FYNNEI come from the germline V gene. Trimming left V 2 bases short and J 0 bases short, with 23 bases between.

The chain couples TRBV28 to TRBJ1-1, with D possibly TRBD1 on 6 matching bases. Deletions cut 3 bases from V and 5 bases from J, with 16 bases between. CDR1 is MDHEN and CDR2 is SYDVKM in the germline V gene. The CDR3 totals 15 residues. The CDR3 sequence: CASSLGQGQRTEAFF. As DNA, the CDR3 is TGTGCCAGCAGTTTGGGCCAGGGGCAGAGAACTGAAGCTTTCTTT.

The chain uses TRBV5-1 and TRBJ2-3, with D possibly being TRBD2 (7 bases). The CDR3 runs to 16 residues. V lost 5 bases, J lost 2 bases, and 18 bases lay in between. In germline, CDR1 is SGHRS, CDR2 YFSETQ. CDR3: CASSYVRGAYTDTQYF. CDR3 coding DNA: TGCGCCAGCAGTTATGTTCGGGGGGCATACACAGATACGCAGTATTTT.

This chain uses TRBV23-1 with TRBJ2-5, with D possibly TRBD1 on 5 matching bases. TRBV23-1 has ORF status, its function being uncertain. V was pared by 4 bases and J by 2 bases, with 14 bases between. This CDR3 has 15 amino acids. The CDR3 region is CASSLSATAQETQYF. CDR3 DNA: TGCGCCAGCAGTCTGTCGGCGACAGCTCAAGAGACCCAGTACTTC.

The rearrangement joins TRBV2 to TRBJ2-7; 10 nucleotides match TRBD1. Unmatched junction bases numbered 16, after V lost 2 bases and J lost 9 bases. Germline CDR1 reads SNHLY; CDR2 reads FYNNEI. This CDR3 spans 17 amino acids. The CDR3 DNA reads TGTGCCAGCAGTGAATGGGGGGGACAGGGGACCTTCAGCGGGCAGTACTTC. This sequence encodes CASSEWGGQGTFSGQYF.

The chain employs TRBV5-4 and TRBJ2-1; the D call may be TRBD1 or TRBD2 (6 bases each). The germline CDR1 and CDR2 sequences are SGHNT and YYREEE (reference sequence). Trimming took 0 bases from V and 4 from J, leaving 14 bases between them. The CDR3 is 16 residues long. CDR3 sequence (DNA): TGTGCCAGCAGCTTGGGATCGGGGGCGCGATACAATGAGCAGTTCTTC. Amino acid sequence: CASSLGSGARYNEQFF. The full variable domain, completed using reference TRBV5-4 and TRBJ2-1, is ETGVTQSPTHLIKTRGQQVTLRCSSQSGHNTVSWYQQALGQGPQFIFQYYREEENGRGNFPPRFSGLQFPNYSSELNVNALELDDSALYLCASSLGSGARYNEQFFGPGTRLTVL.

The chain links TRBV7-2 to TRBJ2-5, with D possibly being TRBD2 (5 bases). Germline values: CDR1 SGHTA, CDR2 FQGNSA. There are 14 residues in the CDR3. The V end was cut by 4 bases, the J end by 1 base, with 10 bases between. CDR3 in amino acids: CASSSLEIQETQYF. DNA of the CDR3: TGTGCCAGCAGCTCACTAGAGATCCAAGAGACCCAGTACTTC.

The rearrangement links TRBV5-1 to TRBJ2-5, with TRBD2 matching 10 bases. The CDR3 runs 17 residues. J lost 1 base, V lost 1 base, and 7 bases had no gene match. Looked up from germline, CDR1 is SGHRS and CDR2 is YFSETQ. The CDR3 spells CASSLSASGGRQETQYF. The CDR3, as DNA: TGCGCCAGCAGCTTGTCGGCTAGCGGGGGACGCCAAGAGACCCAGTACTTC.

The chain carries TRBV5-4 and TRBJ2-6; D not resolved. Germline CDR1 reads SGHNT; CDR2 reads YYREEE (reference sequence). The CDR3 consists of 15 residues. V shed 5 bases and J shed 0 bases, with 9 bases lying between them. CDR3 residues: CASSLQGSGANVLTF. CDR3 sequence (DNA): TGTGCCAGCAGTCTACAAGGCTCTGGGGCCAACGTCCTGACTTTC. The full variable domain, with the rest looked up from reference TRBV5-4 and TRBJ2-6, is ETGVTQSPTHLIKTRGQQVTLRCSSQSGHNTVSWYQQALGQGPQFIFQYYREEENGRGNFPPRFSGLQFPNYSSELNVNALELDDSALYLCASSLQGSGANVLTFGAGSRLTVL.

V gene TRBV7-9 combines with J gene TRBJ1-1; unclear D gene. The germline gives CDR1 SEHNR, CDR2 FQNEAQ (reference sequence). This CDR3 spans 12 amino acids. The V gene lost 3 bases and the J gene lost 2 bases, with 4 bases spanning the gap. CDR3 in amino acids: CASSFLNTEAFF. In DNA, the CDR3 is TGTGCCAGCAGCTTCCTAAACACTGAAGCTTTCTTT.

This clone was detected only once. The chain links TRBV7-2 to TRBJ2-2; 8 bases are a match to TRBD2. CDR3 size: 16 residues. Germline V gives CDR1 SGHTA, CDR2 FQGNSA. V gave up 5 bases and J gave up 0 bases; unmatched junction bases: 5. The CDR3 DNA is TGTGCCAGCAGCAACCGACTAGCGTCGAACACCGGGGAGCTGTTTTTT. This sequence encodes CASSNRLASNTGELFF.

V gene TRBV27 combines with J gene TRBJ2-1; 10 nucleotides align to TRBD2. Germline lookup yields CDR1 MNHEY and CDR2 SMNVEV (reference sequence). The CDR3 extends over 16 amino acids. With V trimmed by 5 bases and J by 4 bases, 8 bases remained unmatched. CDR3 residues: CASSRKAGGPYNEQFF. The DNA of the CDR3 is TGTGCCAGCAGTCGTAAAGCGGGGGGGCCTTACAATGAGCAGTTCTTC.

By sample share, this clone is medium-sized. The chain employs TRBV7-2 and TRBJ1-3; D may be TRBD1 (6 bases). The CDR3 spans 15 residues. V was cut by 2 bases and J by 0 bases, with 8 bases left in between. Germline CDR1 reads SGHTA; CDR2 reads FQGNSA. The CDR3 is CASSLRTVSGNTIYF. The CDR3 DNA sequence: TGTGCCAGCAGCTTAAGGACAGTCTCTGGAAACACCATATATTTT.

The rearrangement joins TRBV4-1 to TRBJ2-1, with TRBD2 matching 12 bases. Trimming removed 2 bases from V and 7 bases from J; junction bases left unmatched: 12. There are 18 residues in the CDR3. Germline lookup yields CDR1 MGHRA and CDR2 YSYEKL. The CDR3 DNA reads TGCGCCAGCAGCCAAAACCCCCTAGCGGGGGGGATTACGAATGAGCAGTTCTTC. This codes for CASSQNPLAGGITNEQFF.

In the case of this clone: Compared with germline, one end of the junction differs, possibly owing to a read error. In DNA, the CDR3 is TGCGCCAGCAGTGGGGCTAGCAGCTATGGCCACACCTTC. Translation: CASSGASSYGHTF. V and J are TRBV5-1 and TRBJ1-2; possibly TRBD1 for D (5 bases). CDR3 length equals 13 residues. Germline V CDR1 and CDR2: SGHRS, YFSETQ.

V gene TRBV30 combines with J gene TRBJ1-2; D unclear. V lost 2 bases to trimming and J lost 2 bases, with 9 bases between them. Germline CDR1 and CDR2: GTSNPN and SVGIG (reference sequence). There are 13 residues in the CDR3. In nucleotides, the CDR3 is TGTGCCTGGAGTAAGGGTTGGAACTATGGCTACACCTTC. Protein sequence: CAWSKGWNYGYTF.

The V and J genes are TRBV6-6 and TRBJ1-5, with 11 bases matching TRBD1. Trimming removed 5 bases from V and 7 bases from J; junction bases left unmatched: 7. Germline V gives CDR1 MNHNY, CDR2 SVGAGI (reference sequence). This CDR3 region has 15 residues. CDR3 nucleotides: TGTGCCAGCAGTACGGACAGGGGGCGTGGACAGCCCCAGCATTTT. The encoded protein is CASSTDRGRGQPQHF.

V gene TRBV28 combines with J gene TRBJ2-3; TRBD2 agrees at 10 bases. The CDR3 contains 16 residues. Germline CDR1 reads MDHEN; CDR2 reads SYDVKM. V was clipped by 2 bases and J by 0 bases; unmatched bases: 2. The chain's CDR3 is CASSLLAGVSTDTQYF. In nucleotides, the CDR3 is TGTGCCAGCAGTTTACTAGCGGGGGTGAGCACAGATACGCAGTATTTT.

The CDR3 DNA is TGTGCCAGCAGCGCGGGGGGAAGCACAGATACGCAGTATTTT. Translation gives CASSAGGSTDTQYF. This chain joins TRBV9 and TRBJ2-3, with 7 bases fitting TRBD2. The CDR3 extends over 14 amino acids. The germline V gene has CDR1 SGDLS and CDR2 YYNGEE. With 3 bases clipped from V and 0 bases from J, the junction kept 1 base outside the gene matches.

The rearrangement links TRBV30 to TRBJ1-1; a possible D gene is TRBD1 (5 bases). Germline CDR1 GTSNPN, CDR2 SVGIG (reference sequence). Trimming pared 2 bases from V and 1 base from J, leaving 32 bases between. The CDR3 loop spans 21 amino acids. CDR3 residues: CAWSPNEISRDFNLGNTEAFF. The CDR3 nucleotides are TGTGCCTGGAGTCCCAACGAAATTTCCCGGGACTTTAACCTGGGGAACACTGAAGCTTTCTTT.